This entry describes one T cell receptor beta chain. This clonotype has a handful of counts. Its antigen specificity is not known. A much larger clone lies one base from this, so it may be a read error. This entry is derived from a study of Graves' ophthalmopathy and Graves' hyperthyroidism (dated by TCRdb to 2017 to 2018). In terms of the full investigation: Peripheral blood samples were taken at the time of initial diagnosis, before any treatment was given. The study used TCR beta repertoire signatures to distinguish Graves' ophthalmopathy from Graves' hyperthyroidism and to predict progression to ophthalmopathy. In total, around 130 blood samples were TCR-sequenced: under 45 ophthalmopathy, some 80 hyperthyroidism and roughly 17 hyperthyroidism-to-ophthalmopathy patients. To explore V-J signatures distinguishing ophthalmopathy from hyperthyroidism, a discovery set of 100 patients (more than 40 ophthalmopathy, about 57 stable hyperthyroidism) was enrolled. An independent validation cohort was composed of approximately 19 hyperthyroidism patients and 15 to 17 patients who later progressed from hyperthyroidism to ophthalmopathy. In roughly 6 hyperthyroidism patients, the T-cell repertoires found in thyroid tissue were compared with those found in blood. Following sampling, methimazole starting at 30 mg daily was administered to hyperthyroidism patients, and high-dose intravenous methylprednisolone was administered to ophthalmopathy patients. The 95 to 100 discovery patients were divided at random into training and test sets in a 7:3 ratio.

For repertoire sequencing, the TCR beta CDR3 regions were amplified from RNA transcripts. A first-round RT-PCR used HTBI primers with the Qiagen OneStep RT-PCR kit, followed by a second-round multiplex PCR, size selection and purification. Libraries were sequenced paired-end with 100 bp reads on an Illumina HiSeq2000. Per the source publication's procedure: SOAPnuke was used for read processing, and reads with adapters, uncalled bases, a mean Phred below 15, or no exact constant-primer or identifier match were discarded. High-quality paired reads were merged with COPE v1.2.5. Clonotypes were defined as unique nucleotide sequences and were aligned to IMGT TRB V, D and J references using MiTCR v1.1. Analysis was restricted to V-J combinations with a frequency above 0.0001, which covered roughly 99% of repertoires. A TCR clonal expansion and chaos score per V-J combination was defined as the ratio of F50 clonal expansion to chaos observed in the TCRdist matrix. Welch's t-statistics and random forest were used to narrow the features down to approximately twelve V-J combinations, which were then fed into a naive Bayes classifier. Thyroid-blood repertoire similarity was quantified with the Morisita-Horn index. The public reads were reanalyzed by TCRdb: fastp trimming at Q25, MiXCR alignment, in-frame beta chains only. A single entry per CDR3 protein holds the most common genes and DNA from its merged rows. The V and J calls and clone size come from TCRdb's table, not from the authors' own analysis. The sample table records about 480,000 distinct CDR3 sequences; approximately 15% of these occur just once. The top ten clones comprise roughly 9.8% of the sample.

The CDR3 holds 14 amino acids from the cysteine to the phenylalanine. Left in the record is the CDR3 DNA by itself, 42 bases read in frame from the first base. CDR1 and CDR2 are drawn from the germline V gene: SGHAT, FQNNGV. V gives up 1 base and J gives up 10 bases, and the segment between their germline ends measures 16 bases. Ophthalmopathy patients had moderately to severely active disease, Clinical Activity Score of at least 3, NOSPECS grade of at least 4, and disease duration under 3 months. Patients with other autoimmune diseases, uncontrolled infections, pregnancy or lactation were excluded. Clinical symptoms, serum thyroxine, TRAb, thyroid ultrasound and orbital computed tomography were used for diagnosis. Ficoll-Paque density gradient centrifugation was used to isolate PBMCs from 8.5 to 10 ml of fresh peripheral blood. Total RNA was extracted using Trizol reagent, and RNA quality was checked on an Agilent 2100 Bioanalyzer.

General conclusions and limits of the study: In validation, the model predicted ophthalmopathy progression with about 70% sensitivity and roughly 72% specificity; some twelve predicted patients were CT-confirmed with GO in a median of around 6.5 months. Most expanded thyroid clonotypes with a frequency above 0.001 also appeared in blood, which suggests that blood repertoires may reflect the immune response in the thyroid. Sample size was not predetermined statistically, and investigators were not blinded to group allocation. In cross-validation, the 13-signature model distinguished ophthalmopathy from stable hyperthyroidism with almost 90% sensitivity and about 81% specificity, and in the test set the corresponding values were roughly 80% and 76%.

The rearrangement combines TRBV11-2 with TRBJ2-5, with no confident D gene call. The sequencing input was blood. The receptor was isolated from a woman aged 25 to 39 with Graves' ophthalmopathy. Donor details come from another sample of the same person, matched by shared clones. In nucleotide form, the sequence is TGTGCCAGCAGCTTAGCAGGTAGCAGGAACGACCAGTACTTC. It encodes CASSLAGSRNDQYF.